Each of the 14 T cell receptor beta chains below was sequenced from the same sample in a study of blood T cell repertoires in COVID-19. This table comes from immunoSEQ multiplex PCR, and its TCRdb copy is limited to in-frame clones, with some not included. Of over 90,000 clones detected, around 90% appear once; the ten largest clones hold about 3.4%. The specimen sequenced was peripheral blood. These receptor sequences come from a woman in her 70s with acute or convalescent COVID-19.

V is TRBV2 and J is TRBJ2-3, with 8 bases fitting TRBD1. Per the germline V gene, CDR1 is SNHLY and CDR2 is FYNNEI. The V and J ends lost 3 bases and 5 bases, in that order; junction bases with no gene match: 10. The CDR3 loop spans 16 amino acids. CDR3 sequence reads: CASSDYGRGRGDTQYF. As DNA, the CDR3 is TGTGCCAGCAGTGATTACGGCAGGGGGCGTGGAGATACGCAGTATTTT.

The rearrangement links TRBV6-6 to TRBJ2-1; 13 bases align to TRBD2. Unmatched junction bases numbered 6, after V lost 6 bases and J lost 4 bases. Germline CDR1 and CDR2: MNHNY and SVGAGI (reference sequence). This CDR3 is built from 16 residues. CDR3 residues: CASSMGLAGRYNEQFF. Here the CDR3 DNA reads TGTGCCAGCAGCATGGGACTAGCGGGGCGATACAATGAGCAGTTCTTC.

The J gene is TRBJ1-2, the V gene TRBV11-2; tentative D call: TRBD1 (5 bases). The CDR3 sequence is 15 residues long. Trimming cost V 6 bases and J 7 bases, with 21 bases left between them. CDR1 SGHAT and CDR2 FQNNGV come from the germline V gene. The CDR3 DNA reads TGTGCCAGCAGGCGGACAACGACAGAACCTAGTGGCTACACCTTC. This gives the protein CASRRTTTEPSGYTF.

J is TRBJ2-1 and V is TRBV18; TRBD2 might be the D (6 bases). The CDR3 runs 16 residues. The germline CDR1 and CDR2 sequences are KGHSH and LQKENI. Trimming removed 0 bases from V and 3 bases from J, with 12 bases in between. The CDR3 loop is CASSPPSGLIYNEQFF. The CDR3, as DNA: TGTGCCAGCTCACCACCTTCGGGACTTATCTACAATGAGCAGTTCTTC.

The rearrangement joins TRBV5-1 to TRBJ2-5; a possible D gene is TRBD2 (6 bases). Germline loops: CDR1 SGHRS, CDR2 YFSETQ. CDR3 size: 16 residues. V lost 0 bases and J lost 4, with 16 bases in between. The CDR3 sequence is CASSLGDFRETETQYF. CDR3 DNA sequence: TGCGCCAGCAGCTTGGGGGACTTTCGCGAAACAGAGACCCAGTACTTC.

This sequence joins TRBV7-9 and TRBJ1-1; D may be TRBD1 (5 bases). This CDR3 has 13 residues. The ends were cut back, 5 bases at V and 7 bases at J, with 14 bases in the middle. Per the germline V gene, CDR1 is SEHNR and CDR2 is FQNEAQ (reference sequence). CDR3 DNA: TGTGCCAGCAGCCACCAGGGAGGTGATGAAGCTTTCTTT. Protein sequence: CASSHQGGDEAFF.

The V gene is TRBV6-4, the J gene TRBJ2-3; 13 positions agree with TRBD2. The CDR3 totals 14 residues. V was clipped by 8 bases and J by 9 bases; unmatched bases: 8. Looked up from germline, CDR1 is MRHNA and CDR2 is SNTAGT. The DNA of the CDR3 is TGTGCCAGCGGGACTAGCGGGGAGATTGGAACGCAGTATTTT. This gives the protein CASGTSGEIGTQYF.

CDR3 loop: CASSSELSGAFF. CDR3 DNA sequence: TGTGCCAGCAGTTCGGAGCTCTCTGGGGCTTTCTTT. The rearrangement links TRBV12-3 or TRBV12-4 to TRBJ1-1; D not resolved. Trimming stripped 4 bases from V and 11 bases from J, with 14 bases between. This CDR3 region has 12 residues.

The chain combines TRBV19 with TRBJ2-4; 9 bases match TRBD1. V dropped 8 bases and J dropped 5; count of bases not matched to a gene: 7. There are 14 residues in the CDR3. Germline values: CDR1 LNHDA, CDR2 SQIVND (reference sequence). The CDR3 bases are TGTGCCAGTGAGGGGACAGGGAAGCAAAACATTCAGTACTTC. This sequence encodes CASEGTGKQNIQYF.

J is TRBJ2-3 and V is TRBV7-9; 7 nucleotides match TRBD2. CDR1 is SEHNR, CDR2 FQNEAQ, per germline (reference sequence). Germline trimming cut 5 bases from V and 3 bases from J; bases unmatched to any gene: 8. The CDR3 contains 15 residues. The CDR3 nucleotides are TGTGCCAGCAGCGCTGGACTAGGGGTGACAGATACGCAGTATTTT. Its protein is CASSAGLGVTDTQYF.

This chain links TRBV11-2 with TRBJ1-4; 7 bases map to TRBD1. CDR3 size: 14 residues. The V and J ends lost 5 bases and 7 bases, in that order; junction bases with no gene match: 7. CDR1 and CDR2 from the germline V gene are SGHAT and FQNNGV. CDR3 protein: CASSLSGGGEKLFF. In nucleotides, the CDR3 is TGTGCCAGCAGCCTTTCAGGGGGTGGTGAAAAACTGTTTTTT.

To note about this clone: A read error may account for a junction end that differs from germline. This rearrangement joins TRBV7-7 to TRBJ2-1; the match to TRBD1 covers 9 bases. Germline-derived CDR1 and CDR2 are SSHAT and FNYEAQ (reference sequence). The CDR3 is 16 amino acids. This chain's CDR3 is CASSLGLGTGNNEQFF. The CDR3 region has the DNA TGTGCTAGCAGCCTTGGGTTGGGGACAGGGAACAATGAGCAGTTCTTC.

The chain uses TRBV4-2 and TRBJ2-7; maybe TRBD2 (6 bases). This CDR3 has 18 amino acids. Germline CDR1 and CDR2: LGHNA and YNFKEQ. V shed 0 bases and J shed 0 bases, with 18 bases lying between them. DNA of the CDR3: TGTGCCAGCAGCCAAGACGTCGTAGGGCCTAGCGACTCCTACGAGCAGTACTTC. Protein sequence: CASSQDVVGPSDSYEQYF.

The chain uses TRBV3-1 (or the pseudogene TRBV3-2) and TRBJ1-3, with 10 positions matching TRBD1. The CDR3 sequence is 15 residues long. J was trimmed by 3 bases and V by 5 bases; bases with no gene match: 4. Germline CDR1 LGHDT, CDR2 YNNKEL (reference sequence). DNA for the CDR3: TGTGCCAGCAGCAGGGACAGGGGCGTTGGAAACACCATATATTTT. Amino acids: CASSRDRGVGNTIYF.